The 22 T cell receptor beta chains in this list originate from one sample, sequenced in a study of cytomegalovirus exposure and HLA in healthy donors. This PCR relied on a set of 60 Vbeta primers and 13 Jbeta primers. The repertoire was sequenced with immunoSEQ multiplex PCR; TCRdb's copy has only in-frame clones and lacks some. Of 150,000 to 200,000 clones in the sample, 65% to 85% were seen once. Specimen: PBMCs. Receptor source: a woman between 18 and 29 years old in good health and CMV-seronegative.

This sequence joins TRBV7-2 and TRBJ1-1, with a possible D match to TRBD1 (5 bases). V gave up 7 bases and J gave up 0 bases, with 9 bases separating them. CDR1 and CDR2 (germline): SGHTA, FQGNSA. CDR3 size: 13 residues. DNA for the CDR3: TGTGCCAGCACTAAACAGGTGAACACTGAAGCTTTCTTT. Translated, it gives CASTKQVNTEAFF.

The chain carries TRBV6-1 and TRBJ2-2, with D tentatively TRBD1 (6 bases). From germline, CDR1 is MNHNS and CDR2 SASEGT. Trimming stripped 6 bases from V and 3 bases from J, with 11 bases between. The CDR3 sequence is 14 residues long. The chain's CDR3 is CASRTQGDTGELFF. The DNA for the CDR3 is TGTGCCAGCAGAACACAGGGAGACACCGGGGAGCTGTTTTTT.

The chain links TRBV27 to TRBJ1-6; the D gene is possibly TRBD1 (6 bases). Trimming took 2 bases from V and 7 from J, leaving 12 bases between them. This CDR3 spans 15 amino acids. Germline CDR1 is MNHEY and CDR2 is SMNVEV (reference sequence). DNA for the CDR3: TGTGCCAGCAGTTTACGGACAGAACCCAATTCACCCCTCCACTTT. It encodes CASSLRTEPNSPLHF.

The rearrangement uses TRBV5-4 and TRBJ2-1, with 8 bases matching TRBD2. This CDR3 has 17 residues. Germline V gene sequence: CDR1 SGHNT, CDR2 YYREEE (reference sequence). V was pared by 6 bases and J by 7 bases, with 18 bases of the junction left unmatched. CDR3 sequence: CASIRGVSGTPPNEQFF. CDR3 bases: TGTGCCAGCATCCGGGGGGTTAGCGGGACTCCCCCTAATGAGCAGTTCTTC.

The V call is TRBV5-6, the J call TRBJ2-7, with 7 bases that match TRBD2. The CDR3 spans 13 residues. J was trimmed by 13 bases and V by 0 bases; bases with no gene match: 10. From germline, CDR1 is SGHDT and CDR2 YYEEEE. The CDR3 nucleotides read TGTGCCAGCAGCTTGGCCGGGACTAAGCGACTATACTTC. Protein: CASSLAGTKRLYF.

The sample holds one count of this clone. The identical CDR3 is also encoded by other nucleotide sequences in the sample. This chain joins TRBV5-1 and TRBJ2-7; the D gene is possibly TRBD2 (6 bases). CDR1 SGHRS and CDR2 YFSETQ come from the germline V gene. V was pared by 0 bases and J by 0 bases, with 10 bases between. The CDR3 is 15 residues long. The CDR3 bases are TGCGCCAGCAGCTTGGAGCGGGCAGCCTCCTACGAGCAGTACTTC. This codes for CASSLERAASYEQYF.

The chain combines TRBV18 with TRBJ2-1, with TRBD2 identical over 10 bases. This CDR3 contains 15 residues. Trimming at V came to 5 bases and at J to 2 bases, leaving 3 bases not matched to a gene. Germline V gene data show CDR1 as KGHSH and CDR2 as LQKENI. The CDR3 nucleotides read TGTGCCAGCTCATTTACTAGCGGGACCTACAATGAGCAGTTCTTC. Translating it yields CASSFTSGTYNEQFF.

The rearrangement joins TRBV23-1 to TRBJ2-1, with D possibly matching TRBD1 (5 bases). TRBV23-1 belongs to the ORF category, with a function that is uncertain. This CDR3 contains 11 residues. Deletions cut 6 bases from V and 7 bases from J, with 7 bases between. DNA of the CDR3: TGCGCCAGCAGCCCAGGGAATGAGCAGTTCTTC. Its translation: CASSPGNEQFF.

The J gene is TRBJ2-3, the V gene TRBV27; maybe TRBD2 (5 bases). With 5 bases removed from V and 6 bases from J, the gap between germline ends came to 21 bases. Germline V lookup: CDR1 MNHEY, CDR2 SMNVEV (reference sequence). The CDR3 spans 16 residues. CDR3 DNA: TGTGCCAGCAGTCCGCGGGCCAACCCCCCACTCGATACGCAGTATTTT. This encodes CASSPRANPPLDTQYF.

The V and J genes are TRBV11-2 and TRBJ1-1; D perhaps matches TRBD1 (5 bases). CDR3 size: 13 residues. CDR1 is SGHAT, CDR2 FQNNGV, per germline. Trimming stripped 5 bases from V and 4 bases from J, with 11 bases between. This CDR3 reads CASSEVQGTEAFF. CDR3 coding DNA: TGTGCCAGCAGCGAAGTTCAGGGCACTGAAGCTTTCTTT.

This chain links TRBV7-2 with TRBJ2-7, with 10 bases that match TRBD2. Per the germline V gene, CDR1 is SGHTA and CDR2 is FQGNSA. This CDR3 contains 15 residues. V trimming: 2 bases; J trimming: 2 bases; junction bases outside the gene matches: 3. DNA of the CDR3: TGTGCCAGCAGCTTAAGGACTAGCGGAGCCTACGAGCAGTACTTC. It translates to CASSLRTSGAYEQYF.

The chain is built from TRBV6-5 and TRBJ1-2; D not certain. The CDR3 runs to 14 residues. Germline CDR1 and CDR2: MNHEY and SVGAGI. V lost 0 bases and J 4 bases, leaving 9 bases between the germline ends. CDR3 region: CASSYSRRAYGYTF. Written as DNA, the CDR3 is TGTGCCAGCAGTTACTCGCGGAGGGCCTATGGCTACACCTTC.

The chain employs TRBV19 and TRBJ2-2, with D uncertain. CDR1 and CDR2 (germline): LNHDA, SQIVND (reference sequence). V was cut by 4 bases and J by 2 bases, with 8 bases left in between. The CDR3 has 14 amino acids. The CDR3 sequence is CASSTSVNTGELFF. Here the CDR3 DNA reads TGTGCCAGTAGTACGTCCGTTAACACCGGGGAGCTGTTTTTT. Full variable domain (missing parts from reference TRBV19 and TRBJ2-2): DGGITQSPKYLFRKEGQNVTLSCEQNLNHDAMYWYRQDPGQGLRLIYYSQIVNDFQKGDIAEGYSVSREKKESFPLTVTSAQKNPTAFYLCASSTSVNTGELFFGEGSRLTVL.

V usage is TRBV7-2 and J usage is TRBJ2-7; TRBD1 might be the D (5 bases). Germline V gives CDR1 SGHTA, CDR2 FQGNSA. CDR3 length equals 14 residues. V lost 4 bases and J 6 bases, leaving 16 bases between the germline ends. CDR3 nucleotide sequence: TGTGCCAGCAGCTCCGTATCAGGGATTCGCGAGCAGTACTTC. It yields the protein CASSSVSGIREQYF.

This chain links TRBV6-1 with TRBJ2-3, with TRBD2 matching 7 bases. CDR1 and CDR2 (germline): MNHNS, SASEGT. The CDR3 spans 15 residues. J lost 1 base, V lost 3 bases, and 4 bases had no gene match. In DNA form, the CDR3 reads TGTGCCAGCAGTGATTCGGGGAGGGGCACAGATACGCAGTATTTT. Translating it yields CASSDSGRGTDTQYF.

V usage is TRBV27 and J usage is TRBJ2-2; the D gene is possibly TRBD1 (6 bases). Trimming cost V 2 bases and J 4 bases, with 17 bases left between them. The CDR3 extends over 17 amino acids. Germline CDR1 and CDR2: MNHEY and SMNVEV (reference sequence). This CDR3 is CASSLQSRGHSTGELFF. As DNA, the CDR3 is TGTGCCAGCAGTTTACAATCTCGGGGACATAGCACCGGGGAGCTGTTTTTT.

V gene TRBV9 combines with J gene TRBJ2-3, with TRBD2 identical over 8 bases. From germline, CDR1 is SGDLS and CDR2 YYNGEE. J was trimmed by 1 base and V by 0 bases; bases with no gene match: 7. The CDR3 length is 17 residues. The CDR3 spells CASSVGGSGIGTDTQYF. The CDR3 DNA is TGTGCCAGCAGCGTAGGGGGTAGCGGGATTGGCACAGATACGCAGTATTTT.

The sample holds a few counts of this clone. The chain uses TRBV28 and TRBJ2-1, with 10 bases matching TRBD1. J gave up 9 bases and V 8 bases, and 10 bases lay outside the gene matches. Germline V gene sequence: CDR1 MDHEN, CDR2 SYDVKM. The CDR3 spans 14 residues. The CDR3: CASAKGQGITEQFF. Written as DNA, the CDR3 is TGTGCCAGCGCGAAGGGACAGGGGATAACTGAGCAGTTCTTC.

Concerning this clone: Other DNA sequences from this sample encode an identical CDR3 as well. CDR3 in DNA: TGTGCCAGCAGTACCCTCACTAGCGGGACCCACAATGAGCAGTTCTTC. Translation gives CASSTLTSGTHNEQFF. The chain is built from TRBV27 and TRBJ2-1; 10 bases align to TRBD2. This CDR3 has 16 amino acids. The trim removed 5 bases at V and 5 bases at J, leaving 9 bases unmatched. Germline assignment: CDR1 MNHEY and CDR2 SMNVEV (reference sequence).

The gene calls are TRBV5-6 and TRBJ2-1, with 7 bases that match TRBD1. Germline-derived CDR1 and CDR2 are SGHDT and YYEEEE. The CDR3 has 12 residues. The junction had 3 bases not matched to a gene; V was cut back by 3 bases and J by 9 bases. The CDR3, as DNA: TGTGCCAGCAGCTCGACAGGGCTTGAGCAGTTCTTC. This sequence encodes CASSSTGLEQFF.

V is TRBV9 and J is TRBJ2-3; a weak D match, TRBD2 (6 bases). Germline lookup yields CDR1 SGDLS and CDR2 YYNGEE. This CDR3 has 15 amino acids. V was shortened by 1 base and J by 1 base, with 10 bases between the two germline ends. In nucleotides, the CDR3 is TGTGCCAGCAGCGTAAGTACTAGCCGCACAGATACGCAGTATTTT. It codes for CASSVSTSRTDTQYF. Drawing the rest from reference TRBV9 and TRBJ2-3, the complete variable domain is DSGVTQTPKHLITATGQRVTLRCSPRSGDLSVYWYQQSLDQGLQFLIQYYNGEERAKGNILERFSAQQFPDLHSELNLSSLELGDSALYFCASSVSTSRTDTQYFGPGTRLTVL.

The chain recombines TRBV2 with TRBJ1-2; 7 nucleotides align to TRBD1. Unmatched junction bases numbered 6, after V lost 6 bases and J lost 8 bases. This CDR3 has 12 residues. Germline values: CDR1 SNHLY, CDR2 FYNNEI. The CDR3 DNA sequence: TGTGCCAGCAGGATACAGGGGAGAGGCTACACCTTC. Translating gives CASRIQGRGYTF.